Each of the 32 T cell receptor beta chains below was sequenced from the same sample in a study of fetal regulatory T cell absence and autoimmunity. The assay was immunoSEQ multiplex PCR, and TCRdb's table has in-frame clones only and misses some. The data show 95,000 or so clones, more than 70% seen once. The specimen sequenced was pancreas tissue. These receptors all stem from a male donor with IPEX syndrome.

This chain joins TRBV7-2 and TRBJ2-7; perhaps TRBD1 as D (6 bases). CDR3 length: 17 amino acids. Germline-derived CDR1 and CDR2 are SGHTA and FQGNSA. Trimming took 2 bases from V and 0 from J, leaving 17 bases between them. CDR3 amino acids: CASSLTSGGAFSYEQYF. As DNA, the CDR3 is TGTGCCAGCAGCTTAACCTCTGGGGGCGCATTCTCCTACGAGCAGTACTTC.

This clone was detected only once. The rearrangement links TRBV4-1 to TRBJ1-4, with no clear D. V was shortened by 0 bases and J by 5 bases, with 10 bases between the two germline ends. The germline V gene encodes CDR1 MGHRA and CDR2 YSYEKL. The CDR3 sequence is 15 residues long. For the CDR3, the DNA is TGCGCCAGCAGCCAAGATACGGGCGGGAATGAAAAACTGTTTTTT. This translates into CASSQDTGGNEKLFF.

This clone has just a few counts. The gene calls are TRBV4-1 and TRBJ2-2; D not certain. V was trimmed by 7 bases and J by 4 bases, leaving 7 bases between them. The germline CDR1 and CDR2 sequences are MGHRA and YSYEKL. The CDR3 contains 12 residues. Here the CDR3 reads CASISGTGELFF. The CDR3, as DNA: TGCGCCAGCATTTCGGGCACCGGGGAGCTGTTTTTT.

This sequence joins TRBV6-5 and TRBJ1-2, with 8 bases matching TRBD1. Losses at the gene ends were 5 bases for V and 6 bases for J; bases not matched to a gene: 8. Germline V gene lookup returns CDR1 MNHEY and CDR2 SVGAGI. CDR3 length: 14 residues. The CDR3 region has the DNA TGTGCCAGCAGTCAGACGCAGGGGGCGGATGGCTACACCTTC. Translated, it gives CASSQTQGADGYTF.

V and J are TRBV7-9 and TRBJ2-3; the D gene is possibly TRBD2 (5 bases). V shed 2 bases and J shed 3 bases, with 12 bases lying between them. The CDR3 has 15 residues. Germline-derived CDR1 and CDR2 are SEHNR and FQNEAQ (reference sequence). The CDR3 protein is CASSLPRAVTDTQYF. The DNA for the CDR3 is TGTGCCAGCAGCTTACCTCGAGCGGTGACAGATACGCAGTATTTT.

The J gene is TRBJ1-2, the V gene TRBV7-9; 10 nucleotides match TRBD1. The V gene's germline CDR1 is SEHNR and CDR2 FQNEAQ (reference sequence). The CDR3 runs to 12 residues. Germline trimming cut 5 bases from V and 8 bases from J; bases unmatched to any gene: 2. CDR3 nucleotides: TGTGCCAGCAGCCAGACAGGGGGCGGCTACACCTTC. As protein: CASSQTGGGYTF.

J is TRBJ2-1 and V is TRBV7-7; 12 bases align to TRBD2. V lost 0 bases to trimming and J lost 5 bases; unmatched junction nucleotides: 2. Germline values: CDR1 SSHAT, CDR2 FNYEAQ (reference sequence). This CDR3 contains 16 residues. The CDR3 nucleotides read TGTGCCAGCAGCTTAGCGCCTAGCGGGGGGGACAATGAGCAGTTCTTC. Amino acids: CASSLAPSGGDNEQFF.

This clone was counted only a few times. The V and J genes are TRBV18 and TRBJ1-2; 11 bases are a match to TRBD1. Germline V gene lookup returns CDR1 KGHSH and CDR2 LQKENI. V gave up 2 bases and J gave up 2 bases; unmatched junction bases: 1. This CDR3 comprises 15 residues. The CDR3 is CASSPRTGGNYGYTF. As DNA, the CDR3 is TGTGCCAGCTCACCAAGGACAGGGGGCAACTATGGCTACACCTTC.

The chain combines TRBV13 with TRBJ2-5, with TRBD2 matching 9 bases. Germline CDR1 and CDR2: PRHDT and FYEKMQ (reference sequence). This CDR3 comprises 15 residues. The ends lost 2 bases at V and 2 bases at J; junction bases unmatched: 3. CDR3 sequence: CASSLLTSGQETQYF. The CDR3 bases are TGTGCCAGCAGCTTACTGACTAGCGGTCAAGAGACCCAGTACTTC.

V usage is TRBV9 and J usage is TRBJ2-2; TRBD2 matches at 13 bases. V trimming: 0 bases; J trimming: 5 bases; junction bases outside the gene matches: 1. The germline CDR1 and CDR2 sequences are SGDLS and YYNGEE. The length of the CDR3 is 16 residues. CDR3 nucleotide sequence: TGTGCCAGCAGCGTAGAACTAGCGGGAGGGACCGGGGAGCTGTTTTTT. This encodes CASSVELAGGTGELFF.

The chain couples TRBV15 to TRBJ2-1; 8 positions match TRBD2. Germline values: CDR1 LNHNV, CDR2 YYDKDF (reference sequence). CDR3 length equals 14 residues. With V trimmed by 1 base and J by 6 bases, 2 bases remained unmatched. The CDR3 nucleotides read TGTGCCACCAGCAGAGGGACTAGCCGCAATGAGCAGTTCTTC. It encodes CATSRGTSRNEQFF.

This sequence joins TRBV4-3 and TRBJ2-7, with D possibly matching TRBD1 (6 bases). Germline V lookup: CDR1 LGHNA, CDR2 YSLEER. The CDR3 consists of 16 residues. Trimming stripped 1 base from V and 2 bases from J, with 15 bases between. The CDR3 is CASSQGIGRGTYEQYF. CDR3 DNA: TGCGCCAGCAGCCAAGGGATCGGCAGGGGAACCTACGAGCAGTACTTC.

This chain joins TRBV19 and TRBJ2-3, with a weak D call TRBD2 (5 bases). The CDR3 loop spans 14 amino acids. Germline CDR1 LNHDA, CDR2 SQIVND (reference sequence). CDR3 nucleotides: TGTGCAGTCCGTTGGAGGACGCGCACAGATACGCAGTATTTT. This translates into CAVRWRTRTDTQYF.

As DNA, the CDR3 is TGTGCCAGCAGCGCTATGAACTATGGCTACACCTTC. This codes for CASSAMNYGYTF. The chain employs TRBV9 and TRBJ1-2; no definite D call. CDR3 length: 12 amino acids. Trimming removed 3 bases from V and 2 bases from J, with 5 bases in between. Looked up from germline, CDR1 is SGDLS and CDR2 is YYNGEE.

The genes are TRBV20-1 and TRBJ1-2, with no clear D. Trimming took off 3 bases at V and 6 bases at J, with 8 bases between the two ends. The V gene's germline CDR1 is DFQATT and CDR2 SNEGSKA (reference sequence). This CDR3 comprises 11 residues. The DNA of the CDR3 is TGCAGTGCTAGGGCCGCCCATGGCTACACCTTC. The encoded protein is CSARAAHGYTF.

This chain uses TRBV5-4 with TRBJ1-6; D not resolved. CDR1 and CDR2 from the germline V gene are SGHNT and YYREEE (reference sequence). Trimming shortened V by 1 base and J by 8 bases, and 10 bases separated the two germline ends. The CDR3 length is 14 residues. In DNA form, the CDR3 reads TGTGCCAGCAGCTTGAACTATGGGCATTCACCCCTCCACTTT. This translates into CASSLNYGHSPLHF.

The table lists this clone with a few counts. The genes are TRBV7-5 and TRBJ1-2; TRBD1 is taken as the D call from the table, unchecked against the DNA. TRBV7-5 is given as a pseudogene. The CDR3 has 17 amino acids. This CDR3 is CARSTLLPEGQPEGYTF. For the CDR3, the DNA is TGTGCCAGAAGCACACTACTCCCGGAGGGACAGCCAGAAGGCTACACCTTC.

This clone showed up just a few times. The V and J genes are TRBV25-1 and TRBJ1-5; D unresolved. The CDR3 runs to 14 residues. The germline V gene has CDR1 MGHDK and CDR2 SYGVNS. V lost 1 base and J lost 4, with 8 bases in between. The CDR3 loop is CASSELGMNQPQHF. The CDR3 DNA is TGTGCCAGCAGTGAATTAGGGATGAATCAGCCCCAGCATTTT.

J is TRBJ1-5 and V is TRBV10-1, with a tentative D call TRBD1 (6 bases). V was cut by 4 bases and J by 0 bases, with 13 bases left in between. CDR1 WNHNN and CDR2 SYGVQD come from the germline V gene (reference sequence). The length of the CDR3 is 16 residues. In DNA form, the CDR3 reads TGCGCCAGCAGTGGGATGGACAGCAATAGCAATCAGCCCCAGCATTTT. Its translation is CASSGMDSNSNQPQHF.

The J gene is TRBJ1-1, the V gene TRBV19; no clear D. The CDR3 is 11 residues long. The V and J ends lost 3 bases and 5 bases respectively, with 4 bases between them. Per the germline V gene, CDR1 is LNHDA and CDR2 is SQIVND (reference sequence). The CDR3 loop is CASSIGTEAFF. CDR3 nucleotide sequence: TGTGCCAGTAGTATTGGGACTGAAGCTTTCTTT.

The table lists this clone with a count of one. V and J are TRBV5-1 and TRBJ2-1; 7 nucleotides agree with TRBD1. Looked up from germline, CDR1 is SGHRS and CDR2 is YFSETQ. V lost 0 bases to trimming and J lost 6 bases; unmatched junction nucleotides: 0. This CDR3 spans 13 amino acids. The CDR3 DNA follows: TGCGCCAGCAGCTTGGACAGGGGCAATGAGCAGTTCTTC. Amino acids: CASSLDRGNEQFF.

The CDR3 spells CASSGQGYEQYF. The CDR3 DNA follows: TGTGCCAGCAGCGGACAGGGGTACGAGCAGTACTTC. The chain links TRBV13 to TRBJ2-7, with 9 bases matching TRBD1. The V gene's germline CDR1 is PRHDT and CDR2 FYEKMQ (reference sequence). The CDR3 loop spans 12 amino acids. J gave up 4 bases and V 5 bases, and 0 bases lay outside the gene matches.

This clone was observed a few times. The rearrangement uses TRBV27 and TRBJ1-1; 9 bases are a match to TRBD1. This CDR3 is built from 15 residues. Germline values: CDR1 MNHEY, CDR2 SMNVEV (reference sequence). Losses at the gene ends were 4 bases for V and 4 bases for J; bases not matched to a gene: 7. CDR3 DNA: TGTGCCAGCAGTTATTCGACAGGGGGAGCCACTGAAGCTTTCTTT. Translated, it gives CASSYSTGGATEAFF.

The chain carries TRBV5-1 and TRBJ1-2; TRBD1 agrees at 8 bases. The CDR3 is 12 residues long. Germline-derived CDR1 and CDR2 are SGHRS and YFSETQ. After removal of 0 bases from V and 8 bases from J, the junction contained 0 bases not matched to a gene. CDR3 sequence: CASSLDRGGYTF. Here the CDR3 DNA reads TGCGCCAGCAGCTTGGACAGGGGGGGCTACACCTTC.

This clone was recorded a few times. The genes are TRBV5-6 and TRBJ1-2; D not resolved. CDR1 is SGHDT and CDR2 is YYEEEE in the germline V gene. The CDR3 length is 14 residues. Trimming stripped 1 base from V and 7 bases from J, with 14 bases between. The CDR3 loop is CASSLFVWAGGYTF. CDR3 nucleotide sequence: TGTGCCAGCAGCTTGTTCGTGTGGGCAGGTGGCTACACCTTC.

This chain joins TRBV13 and TRBJ2-1; D perhaps matches TRBD2 (5 bases). Trimming left V 4 bases short and J 5 bases short, with 24 bases between. CDR1 PRHDT and CDR2 FYEKMQ come from the germline V gene (reference sequence). The CDR3 consists of 18 residues. This chain's CDR3 is CASSSRKSPKRSNNEQFF. CDR3 DNA sequence: TGTGCCAGCAGCTCCCGGAAATCCCCCAAGCGGAGTAACAATGAGCAGTTCTTC.

This clone appeared a few times. The chain employs TRBV19 and TRBJ1-5; D call uncertain. This CDR3 has 14 amino acids. V was trimmed by 2 bases and J by 5 bases, leaving 10 bases between them. CDR1 and CDR2 (germline): LNHDA, SQIVND (reference sequence). The CDR3 DNA reads TGTGCCAGTAGTATATGGGTCAGTCATCAGCCCCAGCATTTT. It codes for CASSIWVSHQPQHF.

The chain carries TRBV19 and TRBJ2-3, with D possibly TRBD2 on 5 matching bases. Germline CDR1 LNHDA, CDR2 SQIVND (reference sequence). The CDR3 runs 14 residues. Trimming removed 3 bases at V and 1 base at J, with 8 bases between. CDR3 coding DNA: TGTGCCAGTAGTATTGAGGGTGGCACAGATACGCAGTATTTT. This sequence encodes CASSIEGGTDTQYF.

This chain connects TRBV9 to TRBJ2-7; 11 bases match TRBD2. Germline CDR1 is SGDLS and CDR2 is YYNGEE. The J segment lost 5 bases and the V segment lost 2 bases, leaving 9 bases of the junction unmatched. The CDR3 covers 16 residues. DNA for the CDR3: TGTGCCAGCAGCGTGGGTGGCGCTAGCGGGGGGAACGAGCAGTACTTC. Translating gives CASSVGGASGGNEQYF.

This clone was observed once. The V gene is TRBV27, the J gene TRBJ2-7; maybe TRBD2 (6 bases). V was cut by 3 bases and J by 3 bases, with 9 bases left in between. This CDR3 has 13 amino acids. Germline CDR1 and CDR2: MNHEY and SMNVEV (reference sequence). Written as DNA, the CDR3 is TGTGCCAGCAGTTTCCGGCGGGGCTACGAGCAGTACTTC. Translating it yields CASSFRRGYEQYF.

This chain uses TRBV6-4 with TRBJ2-5; 14 bases agree with TRBD2. The V segment lost 9 bases and the J segment 5 bases; nucleotides outside the gene matches: 2. Germline CDR1 reads MRHNA; CDR2 reads SNTAGT. The CDR3 sequence is 13 residues long. The CDR3 sequence is CARTSGGAETQYF. The CDR3 nucleotides read TGTGCCAGGACTAGCGGGGGGGCCGAGACCCAGTACTTC.

CDR3 nucleotides: TGTGCCAGCTCACCACCGGGCCCGGCTCGTGGAAACACCATATATTTT. Its translation is CASSPPGPARGNTIYF. J is TRBJ1-3 and V is TRBV18; D unresolved. The germline CDR1 and CDR2 sequences are KGHSH and LQKENI. This CDR3 is 16 amino acids long. Trimming took 0 bases from V and 3 from J, leaving 12 bases between them.